Described below is a single TCR beta chain sequence and its context. The CDR3 contains 14 residues. The germline gives CDR1 SNHLY, CDR2 FYNNEI. V gave up 4 bases and J gave up 8 bases, with 15 bases separating them. Every subset's genomic DNA went evenly onto several immunoSEQ plates. Unsorted PBMC replicate PCRs used about 290 ng DNA, 25,000 to 35,000 T cell genomes. Using immunoSEQ multiplex PCR, the repertoire was profiled, and TCRdb retains in-frame clones only, with some absent. The sample lists about 480,000 clones, 75% to 80% occurring once. The data derive from a study of shared clonotypes between healthy human individuals. HIV-negative, healthy adults without recent acute infections or vaccinations were the donors.

The receptor was isolated from a middle-aged woman in good health. Some clones in this sample may be carry-over from other donors' samples. Specimen: PBMCs. The V and J genes are TRBV2 and TRBJ2-1; D remains ambiguous. CDR3 loop: CASSVGNIEYEQFF. CDR3 in DNA: TGTGCCAGCAGTGTGGGGAATATTGAATATGAGCAGTTCTTC.